Below are 19 T cell receptor beta chains sequenced from a single sample in a study of cytomegalovirus exposure and HLA in healthy donors. Primers included in the PCR were 60 Vbeta and 13 Jbeta primers. Using immunoSEQ multiplex PCR, the repertoire was profiled, and TCRdb retains in-frame clones only, with some absent. The repertoire holds about 140,000 clones, with roughly 8.8% as singletons. Material for sequencing was PBMCs. The receptors were sampled from a woman aged 40-49 years in good health and CMV-seropositive.

This clone came up a few times. V gene TRBV10-3 combines with J gene TRBJ1-5; D is possibly TRBD1 (5 bases). V lost 4 bases and J lost 5, with 15 bases in between. The germline V gene encodes CDR1 ENHRY and CDR2 SYGVKD. CDR3 length: 15 residues. For the CDR3, the DNA is TGTGCCATCAGTGGCCCCGACAGCAGAGATCAGCCCCAGCATTTT. It specifies CAISGPDSRDQPQHF.

This clone was seen a few times. The rearrangement joins TRBV6-6 to TRBJ2-5; 7 bases line up with TRBD1. Germline loops: CDR1 MNHNY, CDR2 SVGAGI (reference sequence). Trimming removed 7 bases from V and 4 bases from J; junction bases left unmatched: 9. CDR3 length: 14 amino acids. The DNA for the CDR3 is TGTGCCAGCAATCGACAGGGCGAGGTAGAGACCCAGTACTTC. As protein: CASNRQGEVETQYF.

The table lists this clone with a few counts. The chain links TRBV5-6 to TRBJ1-6, with D possibly TRBD1 on 5 matching bases. The CDR3 length is 16 residues. V was pared by 0 bases and J by 1 base, with 8 bases between. Germline V gives CDR1 SGHDT, CDR2 YYEEEE. CDR3 sequence reads: CASSLAGGSYNSPLHF. The CDR3 DNA reads as TGTGCCAGCAGCTTGGCGGGGGGTTCCTATAATTCACCCCTCCACTTT.

The chain has TRBV4-1 and TRBJ1-1, with D possibly being TRBD1 (5 bases). The V gene's germline CDR1 is MGHRA and CDR2 YSYEKL. The V end lost 0 bases, the J end lost 3 bases, and 8 bases lay between the germline ends. The CDR3 loop spans 14 amino acids. CDR3: CASSQEIGDTEAFF. The CDR3 nucleotides are TGCGCCAGCAGCCAAGAGATAGGGGACACTGAAGCTTTCTTT.

The genes are TRBV5-4 and TRBJ1-1; D unresolved. The CDR3 contains 13 residues. Germline assignment: CDR1 SGHNT and CDR2 YYREEE (reference sequence). Trimming removed 4 bases from V and 4 bases from J, with 11 bases in between. The chain's CDR3 is CASSIDTVTEAFF. The DNA of the CDR3 is TGTGCCAGCAGCATCGACACGGTCACTGAAGCTTTCTTT.

The J gene is TRBJ1-3, the V gene TRBV7-2; no reliable D call. From germline, CDR1 is SGHTA and CDR2 FQGNSA. Trimming removed 3 bases at V and 4 bases at J, with 10 bases between. The CDR3 loop spans 14 amino acids. The DNA for the CDR3 is TGTGCCAGCAGCTTTGCTTCGGTAGGAAACACCATATATTTT. Protein: CASSFASVGNTIYF.

This clone turned up a few times. The gene calls are TRBV9 and TRBJ2-7; 7 bases match TRBD1. V was clipped by 0 bases and J by 6 bases; unmatched bases: 6. This CDR3 comprises 14 residues. The germline gives CDR1 SGDLS, CDR2 YYNGEE. This chain's CDR3 is CASSVGTQGSEQYF. In DNA form, the CDR3 reads TGTGCCAGCAGCGTAGGAACACAGGGGTCCGAGCAGTACTTC.

The chain has TRBV15 and TRBJ1-6, with 7 bases identical to TRBD1. Trimming cost V 4 bases and J 2 bases; bases outside gene matches: 8. CDR3 length: 17 amino acids. CDR1 and CDR2 (germline): LNHNV, YYDKDF (reference sequence). The CDR3 DNA sequence: TGTGCCACCAGCAAAATGACAGGGAGCACCTATAATTCACCCCTCCACTTT. Translated: CATSKMTGSTYNSPLHF. Together with reference TRBV15 and TRBJ1-6, the CDR3 gives the full variable domain: DAMVIQNPRYQVTQFGKPVTLSCSQTLNHNVMYWYQQKSSQAPKLLFHYYDKDFNNEADTPDNFQSRRPNTSFCFLDIRSPGLGDTAMYLCATSKMTGSTYNSPLHFGNGTRLTVT.

V usage is TRBV29-1 and J usage is TRBJ1-2; maybe TRBD1 (5 bases). CDR1 and CDR2 from the germline V gene are SQVTM and ANQGSEA. The CDR3 length is 13 residues. V lost 8 bases and J 2 bases, leaving 15 bases between the germline ends. The CDR3 bases are TGCAGCTACCAGGGCGGACCAAACTATGGCTACACCTTC. It is translated as CSYQGGPNYGYTF.

The chain employs TRBV14 and TRBJ1-2; D is uncertain. The CDR3 contains 13 residues. Between the trimmed V and J ends, which lost 1 base and 2 bases, there was a span of 5 bases. The germline V gene encodes CDR1 SGHDN and CDR2 FVKESK. CDR3 in DNA: TGTGCCAGCAGCCAAGGAGGAAACTATGGCTACACCTTC. Its protein product is CASSQGGNYGYTF.

The rearrangement links TRBV5-5 to TRBJ2-1; D gene unclear. The CDR3 has 15 residues. V gave up 4 bases and J gave up 0 bases, with 11 bases separating them. Germline CDR1 reads SGHKS; CDR2 reads YYEKEE (reference sequence). CDR3: CASSLTPGSYNEQFF. Written as DNA, the CDR3 is TGTGCCAGCAGCCTTACCCCGGGCTCCTACAATGAGCAGTTCTTC.

In this sample, this clone turned up a few times. This chain uses TRBV19 with TRBJ1-5, with D tentatively TRBD1 (5 bases). V was shortened by 7 bases and J by 3 bases, with 16 bases between the two germline ends. Per the germline V gene, CDR1 is LNHDA and CDR2 is SQIVND (reference sequence). This CDR3 is built from 15 residues. CDR3 sequence (DNA): TGTGCCAGTACCTCGACAGATAGCTTCAATCAGCCCCAGCATTTT. Protein: CASTSTDSFNQPQHF.

V is TRBV6-1 and J is TRBJ1-6, with D unresolved. Germline CDR1 MNHNS, CDR2 SASEGT. The CDR3 loop spans 13 amino acids. V lost 6 bases and J lost 9, with 12 bases in between. The chain's CDR3 is CASRGEGGSPLHF. Written as DNA, the CDR3 is TGTGCCAGCAGAGGAGAGGGAGGTTCACCCCTCCACTTT.

This rearrangement joins TRBV5-1 to TRBJ2-5; TRBD1 might be the D (6 bases). Germline CDR1 and CDR2: SGHRS and YFSETQ. This CDR3 comprises 13 residues. V lost 5 bases and J 5 bases, leaving 13 bases between the germline ends. Here the CDR3 reads CASRSQGYETQYF. The CDR3 DNA is TGCGCCAGCAGGAGCCAGGGGTACGAGACCCAGTACTTC.

The sample holds a few counts of this clone. J is TRBJ2-3 and V is TRBV5-1; 7 bases are a match to TRBD2. The CDR3 length is 15 residues. CDR1 and CDR2 from the germline V gene are SGHRS and YFSETQ. The V segment lost 3 bases and the J segment 0 bases; nucleotides outside the gene matches: 4. CDR3 nucleotide sequence: TGCGCCAGCAGCTCGGGACTACAGAGCACAGATACGCAGTATTTT. The encoded protein is CASSSGLQSTDTQYF.

Here the CDR3 reads CASSSPRGQGAPTNYGYTF. As DNA, the CDR3 is TGTGCCAGCAGCTCCCCCCGAGGACAGGGGGCCCCTACCAACTATGGCTACACCTTC. The genes are TRBV7-2 and TRBJ1-2, with 11 bases lining up with TRBD1. There are 19 residues in the CDR3. J was trimmed by 2 bases and V by 4 bases; bases with no gene match: 15. Germline CDR1 is SGHTA and CDR2 is FQGNSA.

This clone was seen more than once but under ten times. The chain carries TRBV5-6 and TRBJ1-1; 7 nucleotides align to TRBD1. The CDR3 contains 16 residues. Germline trimming cut 5 bases from V and 4 bases from J; bases unmatched to any gene: 14. Germline CDR1 is SGHDT and CDR2 is YYEEEE. CDR3 in DNA: TGTGCCAGCAGTCCAACCATTAGGGGGCAGGGCACTGAAGCTTTCTTT. This codes for CASSPTIRGQGTEAFF.

The chain couples TRBV5-1 to TRBJ2-3; 9 bases match TRBD1. The CDR3 spans 14 residues. The V and J ends lost 7 bases and 7 bases, in that order; junction bases with no gene match: 10. The germline gives CDR1 SGHRS, CDR2 YFSETQ. The CDR3 loop is CASRRGTGINTQYF. CDR3 DNA sequence: TGCGCCAGCCGAAGGGGGACAGGGATTAATACGCAGTATTTT.

This clone has just a few counts. The chain uses TRBV2 and TRBJ2-7; the D is unclear. Germline loops: CDR1 SNHLY, CDR2 FYNNEI. V was cut by 5 bases and J by 4 bases, with 12 bases left in between. There are 13 residues in the CDR3. The CDR3 protein is CASSSYRWYEQYF. CDR3 in DNA: TGTGCCAGCAGTTCCTATCGGTGGTACGAGCAGTACTTC.